This T cell receptor (beta chain) is drawn from a study of T-cell memory formation after mild COVID-19. CDR3 length equals 15 residues. CDR1 and CDR2 (germline): MGHRA, YSYEKL. V dropped 2 bases and J dropped 6 bases, with 14 bases sitting between them. TCRdb re-derived calls from the 5' RACE reads in MiXCR, one entry per CDR3 protein. The sample contains approximately 270,000 distinct CDR3 sequences, around 16% of which appear only once. This clonotype has more than one count but fewer than ten. Sequencing was performed on PBMCs or a T cell subset sorted from them (not recorded which). The chain joins TRBV4-1 to TRBJ2-1; weak D call: TRBD1 (5 bases). The TCR comes from a man in his late teens or twenties who had mild COVID-19 (a few samples of this study predate the infection). Cell type and time point are not known. This chain's CDR3 is CASSQKGPSFNEQFF. The DNA for the CDR3 is TGCGCCAGCAGCCAAAAGGGGCCGAGTTTCAATGAGCAGTTCTTC.